This T cell receptor beta chain was identified during a study of OX40 agonist ivuxolimab in advanced cancers. The assay was immunoSEQ multiplex PCR, and TCRdb's table has in-frame clones only and misses some. The data show roughly 93,000 clones, with approximately 84% seen just once and roughly 5.8% held by the top ten. V shed 0 bases and J 12 bases; nucleotides not matched to a gene: 4. Germline V gene lookup returns CDR1 MRHNA and CDR2 SNTAGT. This CDR3 is 15 amino acids long. The TCR comes from an adult with an advanced solid tumor such as melanoma, head and neck, liver or kidney cancer. The input for sequencing was CD4+ or CD8+ T cells sorted from blood, taken in a trial of the OX40 agonist ivuxolimab. The chain has TRBV6-4 and TRBJ2-1; TRBD2 matches 14 bases. The CDR3 DNA follows: TGTGCCAGCAGTGACTCGGGACTAGCGGGAGAGAGGCAGTTCTTC. Its translation: CASSDSGLAGERQFF.